A selection of T cell receptor beta chains follows, all from one sample in a study of somatic mutations in cytotoxic T cells in rheumatoid arthritis. Measured with immunoSEQ multiplex PCR; TCRdb has only the in-frame clones, and not every one. Seen here are 15,000 to 20,000 clones, about 80% observed once, and the top ten hold approximately 19%. Input material: CD8+ T cells sorted from blood. The receptors stem from an adult with rheumatoid arthritis. The CDR3 runs from the conserved cysteine through the conserved F or W. Fields, in order: CDR3 protein, CDR3 DNA, clone size, D gene, V gene, J gene. D genes are given only for firm matches. The size field is filled for only some rows; it gives once, few, many or a size class.

CDR3 protein: CASSLIWAANTEAFF; CDR3 DNA: TGTGCCAGCAGCTTAATTTGGGCAGCGAACACTGAAGCTTTCTTT; clone size: few; D gene: -; V gene: TRBV7-9; J gene: TRBJ1-1
CDR3 protein: CASSLVAGGNNEQFF; CDR3 DNA: TGTGCCAGCAGCTTAGTTGCGGGGGGGAACAATGAGCAGTTCTTC; clone size: -; D gene: TRBD2; V gene: TRBV5-8; J gene: TRBJ2-1
CDR3 protein: CASRVNKNTEAFF; CDR3 DNA: TGTGCCAGCAGGGTGAACAAGAACACTGAAGCTTTCTTT; clone size: -; D gene: -; V gene: TRBV27; J gene: TRBJ1-1
CDR3 protein: CASSFKLTLEEQYF; CDR3 DNA: TGTGCCAGCAGCTTTAAACTGACCCTCGAAGAGCAGTACTTC; clone size: -; D gene: -; V gene: TRBV7-9; J gene: TRBJ2-7
CDR3 protein: CASGALAKGEQYF; CDR3 DNA: TGTGCCAGCGGCGCCTTGGCAAAGGGGGAGCAGTACTTC; clone size: -; D gene: -; V gene: TRBV6-5; J gene: TRBJ2-7
CDR3 protein: CASSMELAGLGNEQFF; CDR3 DNA: TGTGCCAGTAGTATGGAACTAGCGGGATTAGGAAATGAGCAGTTCTTC; clone size: -; D gene: TRBD2; V gene: TRBV19; J gene: TRBJ2-1
CDR3 protein: CASSVEPLGGGRWETQYF; CDR3 DNA: TGTGCCAGCAGCGTAGAGCCCTTAGGGGGAGGGCGGTGGGAGACCCAGTACTTC; clone size: -; D gene: -; V gene: TRBV9; J gene: TRBJ2-5
CDR3 protein: CASSISPTSTDTQYF; CDR3 DNA: TGTGCCAGTAGTATTAGTCCTACTAGCACAGATACGCAGTATTTT; clone size: -; D gene: -; V gene: TRBV19; J gene: TRBJ2-3
CDR3 protein: CASSLGEKLFF; CDR3 DNA: TGCGCCAGCAGCTTGGGGGAAAAACTGTTTTTT; clone size: few; D gene: -; V gene: TRBV5-1; J gene: TRBJ1-4
CDR3 protein: CASSDLRGGGETQYF; CDR3 DNA: TGTGCCAGCAGTGACTTGCGAGGCGGAGGAGAGACCCAGTACTTC; clone size: -; D gene: -; V gene: TRBV2; J gene: TRBJ2-5
CDR3 protein: CASSLVDSPLASTDTQYF; CDR3 DNA: TGTGCCAGCAGCTTAGTCGACTCCCCCTTAGCTAGCACAGATACGCAGTATTTT; clone size: -; D gene: -; V gene: TRBV7-2; J gene: TRBJ2-3
CDR3 protein: CASSENTSGGSLRSYEQYF; CDR3 DNA: TGTGCCAGCAGTGAAAATACTAGCGGGGGGTCCCTACGCTCCTACGAGCAGTACTTC; clone size: -; D gene: TRBD2; V gene: TRBV2; J gene: TRBJ2-7
CDR3 protein: CASSLYDRSNQPQHF; CDR3 DNA: TGTGCCAGCAGCTTATACGACCGAAGTAATCAGCCCCAGCATTTT; clone size: -; D gene: -; V gene: TRBV7-2; J gene: TRBJ1-5
CDR3 protein: CASSEEGIEAFF; CDR3 DNA: TGTGCCAGCAGTGAAGAGGGTATTGAAGCTTTCTTT; clone size: once; D gene: -; V gene: TRBV6-1; J gene: TRBJ1-1
CDR3 protein: CASSLGTGGLNGYTF; CDR3 DNA: TGTGCCAGCAGCTTAGGGACAGGGGGCCTAAATGGCTACACCTTC; clone size: -; D gene: TRBD1; V gene: TRBV7-9; J gene: TRBJ1-2
CDR3 protein: CSARARYEQFF; CDR3 DNA: TGCAGTGCTAGAGCCCGCTATGAGCAGTTCTTC; clone size: -; D gene: -; V gene: TRBV20-1; J gene: TRBJ2-1
CDR3 protein: CASSRGIGSFHEQYF; CDR3 DNA: TGTGCCAGCAGCCGGGGCATCGGGAGCTTCCACGAGCAGTACTTC; clone size: -; D gene: -; V gene: TRBV27; J gene: TRBJ2-7
CDR3 protein: CASSLDFRRQRVETQYF; CDR3 DNA: TGTGCCAGCAGCTTGGATTTTCGACGACAAAGGGTCGAGACCCAGTACTTC; clone size: -; D gene: -; V gene: TRBV7-9; J gene: TRBJ2-5
CDR3 protein: CATRLAGVGRPYEQYF; CDR3 DNA: TGTGCCACCAGACTAGCGGGAGTCGGCCGCCCCTACGAGCAGTACTTC; clone size: -; D gene: TRBD2; V gene: TRBV19; J gene: TRBJ2-7
CDR3 protein: CASSQGAAGRAYDTQYF; CDR3 DNA: TGTGCCAGCAGCCAAGGGGCGGCCGGGAGGGCCTACGATACGCAGTATTTT; clone size: -; D gene: TRBD2; V gene: TRBV4-2; J gene: TRBJ2-3
CDR3 protein: CASSFGHYTGELFF; CDR3 DNA: TGTGCCAGTAGTTTTGGACATTACACCGGGGAGCTGTTTTTT; clone size: -; D gene: -; V gene: TRBV19; J gene: TRBJ2-2
CDR3 protein: CASSQTPGVREQFF; CDR3 DNA: TGCGCCAGCAGCCAGACTCCCGGAGTAAGGGAGCAGTTCTTC; clone size: -; D gene: -; V gene: TRBV4-1; J gene: TRBJ2-1
CDR3 protein: CASRGTDSYEQYF; CDR3 DNA: TGTGCCAGCCGAGGGACCGATAGCTACGAGCAGTACTTC; clone size: medium-sized; D gene: -; V gene: TRBV25-1; J gene: TRBJ2-7
CDR3 protein: CAWSLIKGEQYF; CDR3 DNA: TGTGCCTGGAGTTTGATAAAGGGCGAGCAGTACTTC; clone size: few; D gene: -; V gene: TRBV30; J gene: TRBJ2-7
CDR3 protein: CASSQGTSYEQYF; CDR3 DNA: TGCGCCAGCAGCCAAGGGACCTCCTACGAGCAGTACTTC; clone size: -; D gene: -; V gene: TRBV4-1; J gene: TRBJ2-7
CDR3 protein: CASSLDRDRPPQPQHF; CDR3 DNA: TGTGCCAGCAGCTTAGACCGGGACAGGCCGCCTCAGCCCCAGCATTTT; clone size: -; D gene: TRBD1; V gene: TRBV7-7; J gene: TRBJ1-5
CDR3 protein: CASSSRGYEQYF; CDR3 DNA: TGTGCCAGCAGCTCAAGGGGGTACGAGCAGTACTTC; clone size: few; D gene: -; V gene: TRBV7-6; J gene: TRBJ2-7
CDR3 protein: CSVRTSGGKNTGELFF; CDR3 DNA: TGCAGCGTTCGCACTAGCGGGGGGAAGAACACCGGGGAGCTGTTTTTT; clone size: -; D gene: TRBD2; V gene: TRBV29-1; J gene: TRBJ2-2
CDR3 protein: CSVVERGAGETQYF; CDR3 DNA: TGCAGCGTTGTTGAACGGGGGGCCGGCGAGACCCAGTACTTC; clone size: -; D gene: -; V gene: TRBV29-1; J gene: TRBJ2-5
CDR3 protein: CASRTSDTQYF; CDR3 DNA: TGTGCCAGCAGAACTAGCGATACGCAGTATTTT; clone size: once; D gene: -; V gene: TRBV7-2; J gene: TRBJ2-3
CDR3 protein: CASSLFNAGGMGQETQYF; CDR3 DNA: TGTGCCAGCAGCTTATTTAATGCAGGGGGCATGGGCCAAGAGACCCAGTACTTC; clone size: -; D gene: TRBD1; V gene: TRBV11-3; J gene: TRBJ2-5
CDR3 protein: CASSFFLNTEAFF; CDR3 DNA: TGTGCCAGCAGCTTTTTCCTGAACACTGAAGCTTTCTTT; clone size: -; D gene: -; V gene: TRBV5-5; J gene: TRBJ1-1
CDR3 protein: CASREYNEQFF; CDR3 DNA: TGTGCCAGCAGAGAGTACAATGAGCAGTTCTTC; clone size: -; D gene: -; V gene: TRBV6-5; J gene: TRBJ2-1
CDR3 protein: CASSLNGLAGGVDTQYF; CDR3 DNA: TGTGCCAGCAGTCTAAACGGACTAGCGGGGGGAGTAGATACGCAGTATTTT; clone size: -; D gene: TRBD2; V gene: TRBV27; J gene: TRBJ2-3
CDR3 protein: CASSLGNGGASTDTQYF; CDR3 DNA: TGTGCCAGCAGCCTAGGAAACGGGGGGGCCTCCACAGATACGCAGTATTTT; clone size: -; D gene: TRBD2; V gene: TRBV7-9; J gene: TRBJ2-3
CDR3 protein: CASSVDAGGLWEAFF; CDR3 DNA: TGTGCCAGCAGCGTAGATGCCGGGGGGCTTTGGGAAGCTTTCTTT; clone size: -; D gene: -; V gene: TRBV9; J gene: TRBJ1-1
CDR3 protein: CASSLTGFGGYTF; CDR3 DNA: TGTGCCAGCAGTTTGACAGGGTTCGGAGGCTACACCTTC; clone size: -; D gene: TRBD1; V gene: TRBV27; J gene: TRBJ1-2
CDR3 protein: CASSSPTGELFF; CDR3 DNA: TGTGCCAGCAGCTCTCCCACCGGGGAGCTGTTTTTT; clone size: large; D gene: -; V gene: TRBV5-5; J gene: TRBJ2-2
CDR3 protein: CASFPAGGNTIYF; CDR3 DNA: TGTGCCAGCTTCCCAGCGGGAGGAAACACCATATATTTT; clone size: -; D gene: -; V gene: TRBV6-1; J gene: TRBJ1-3
CDR3 protein: CASSLAAANSPNYGYTF; CDR3 DNA: TGTGCCAGCAGCTTAGCCGCGGCTAACTCACCTAACTATGGCTACACCTTC; clone size: -; D gene: -; V gene: TRBV7-8; J gene: TRBJ1-2
CDR3 protein: CASSEGQGHSYEQYF; CDR3 DNA: TGTGCCAGCAGCGAAGGACAGGGGCACTCCTACGAGCAGTACTTC; clone size: once; D gene: TRBD1; V gene: TRBV5-6; J gene: TRBJ2-7
CDR3 protein: CASNYDYTF; CDR3 DNA: TGTGCCAGCAACTACGACTACACCTTC; clone size: -; D gene: -; V gene: TRBV5-8; J gene: TRBJ1-2
CDR3 protein: CASSLDRDVNEQYF; CDR3 DNA: TGTGCCAGCAGCTTAGACCGGGATGTGAACGAGCAGTACTTC; clone size: -; D gene: -; V gene: TRBV7-6; J gene: TRBJ2-7
CDR3 protein: CASSSETQYF; CDR3 DNA: TGTGCCAGCTCGTCAGAGACCCAGTACTTC; clone size: -; D gene: -; V gene: TRBV2; J gene: TRBJ2-5
CDR3 protein: CASSHGQGMNYGYTF; CDR3 DNA: TGTGCCAGCAGCCATGGACAGGGGATGAACTATGGCTACACCTTC; clone size: once; D gene: TRBD1; V gene: TRBV13; J gene: TRBJ1-2
CDR3 protein: CASSSTDFPYGYTF; CDR3 DNA: TGTGCCAGCAGCAGTACCGATTTTCCCTATGGCTACACCTTC; clone size: -; D gene: -; V gene: TRBV5-6; J gene: TRBJ1-2
CDR3 protein: CASSYVQGADTQYF; CDR3 DNA: TGTGCCAGCAGTTACGTCCAGGGGGCAGATACGCAGTATTTT; clone size: -; D gene: TRBD1; V gene: TRBV6-5; J gene: TRBJ2-3
CDR3 protein: CASSPPYDGTNGYTF; CDR3 DNA: TGTGCCAGCTCACCCCCTTATGATGGAACTAATGGCTACACCTTC; clone size: -; D gene: -; V gene: TRBV18; J gene: TRBJ1-2
CDR3 protein: CASSEIWGASSYEQYF; CDR3 DNA: TGCGCCAGCAGTGAGATATGGGGGGCGAGCTCCTACGAGCAGTACTTC; clone size: -; D gene: -; V gene: TRBV10-2; J gene: TRBJ2-7
CDR3 protein: CASGLAGGNEQYF; CDR3 DNA: TGTGCCAGCGGACTAGCGGGAGGCAACGAGCAGTACTTC; clone size: once; D gene: TRBD2; V gene: TRBV6-1; J gene: TRBJ2-7
CDR3 protein: CASGGLDYNEQFF; CDR3 DNA: TGCGCCAGCGGAGGACTAGACTACAATGAGCAGTTCTTC; clone size: -; D gene: TRBD2; V gene: TRBV4-1; J gene: TRBJ2-1
CDR3 protein: CAIAQGGDTDTQYF; CDR3 DNA: TGTGCCATAGCACAGGGAGGAGACACAGATACGCAGTATTTT; clone size: -; D gene: -; V gene: TRBV10-3; J gene: TRBJ2-3
CDR3 protein: CASSSLAGLDSYEQYF; CDR3 DNA: TGTGCCAGCAGCTCACTAGCGGGGCTAGATTCCTACGAGCAGTACTTC; clone size: -; D gene: TRBD2; V gene: TRBV27; J gene: TRBJ2-7
CDR3 protein: CASSPTGDNTEAFF; CDR3 DNA: TGTGCCAGCAGCCCGACAGGGGATAACACTGAAGCTTTCTTT; clone size: -; D gene: TRBD1; V gene: TRBV6-1; J gene: TRBJ1-1
CDR3 protein: CASSEGASGRQSSYEQYF; CDR3 DNA: TGTGCCAGCAGTGAAGGGGCTAGCGGACGCCAAAGCTCCTACGAGCAGTACTTC; clone size: -; D gene: TRBD2; V gene: TRBV2; J gene: TRBJ2-7